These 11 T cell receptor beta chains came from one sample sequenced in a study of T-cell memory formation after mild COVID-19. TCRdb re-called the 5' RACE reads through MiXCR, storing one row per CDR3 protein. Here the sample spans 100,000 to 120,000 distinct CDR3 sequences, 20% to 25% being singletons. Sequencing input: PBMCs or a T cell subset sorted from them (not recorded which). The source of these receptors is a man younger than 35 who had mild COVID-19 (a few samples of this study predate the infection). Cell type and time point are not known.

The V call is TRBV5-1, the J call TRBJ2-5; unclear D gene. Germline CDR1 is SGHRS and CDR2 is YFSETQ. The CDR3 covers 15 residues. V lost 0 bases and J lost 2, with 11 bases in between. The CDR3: CASSLVMSVQETQYF. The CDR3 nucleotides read TGCGCCAGCAGCTTGGTAATGTCAGTACAAGAGACCCAGTACTTC.

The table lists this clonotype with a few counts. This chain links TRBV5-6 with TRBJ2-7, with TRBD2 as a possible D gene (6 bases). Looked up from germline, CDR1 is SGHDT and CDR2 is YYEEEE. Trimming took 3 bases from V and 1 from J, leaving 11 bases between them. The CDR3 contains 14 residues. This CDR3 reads CASSSAGGSYEQYF. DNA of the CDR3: TGTGCCAGCAGCTCGGCCGGAGGGTCCTACGAGCAGTACTTC. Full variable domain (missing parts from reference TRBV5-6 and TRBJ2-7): DAGVTQSPTHLIKTRGQQVTLRCSPKSGHDTVSWYQQALGQGPQFIFQYYEEEERQRGNFPDRFSGHQFPNYSSELNVNALLLGDSALYLCASSSAGGSYEQYFGPGTRLTVT.

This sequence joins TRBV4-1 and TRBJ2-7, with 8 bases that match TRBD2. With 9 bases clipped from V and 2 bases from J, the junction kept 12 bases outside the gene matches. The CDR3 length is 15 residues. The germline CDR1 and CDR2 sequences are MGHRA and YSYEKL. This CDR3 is CASQIGGGVPYEQYF. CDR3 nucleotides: TGCGCCAGTCAGATCGGGGGGGGCGTACCCTACGAGCAGTACTTC.

The CDR3 DNA is TGTGCCAGCAGTTCCTGGCAGGGCGTAGAAGAGACCCAGTACTTC. It codes for CASSSWQGVEETQYF. The V call is TRBV27, the J call TRBJ2-5, with a weak D call TRBD1 (5 bases). CDR3 length equals 15 residues. Trimming removed 4 bases at V and 3 bases at J, with 15 bases between. Germline V gene data show CDR1 as MNHEY and CDR2 as SMNVEV (reference sequence).

The CDR3 region has the DNA TGCGCCAGCAGCTTCGTTGGGACAGAAACGGCTGAAGCTTTCTTT. Protein sequence: CASSFVGTETAEAFF. The genes are TRBV5-1 and TRBJ1-1, with 7 bases identical to TRBD1. V lost 2 bases and J lost 6; bases outside the gene matches: 10. This CDR3 is built from 15 residues. Looked up from germline, CDR1 is SGHRS and CDR2 is YFSETQ.

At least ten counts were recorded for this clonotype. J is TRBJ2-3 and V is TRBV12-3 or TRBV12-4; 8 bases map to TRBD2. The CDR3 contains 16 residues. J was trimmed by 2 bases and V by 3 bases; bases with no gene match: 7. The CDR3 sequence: CASSFGAGGITDTQYF. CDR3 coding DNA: TGTGCCAGCAGTTTCGGGGCGGGGGGAATCACAGATACGCAGTATTTT.

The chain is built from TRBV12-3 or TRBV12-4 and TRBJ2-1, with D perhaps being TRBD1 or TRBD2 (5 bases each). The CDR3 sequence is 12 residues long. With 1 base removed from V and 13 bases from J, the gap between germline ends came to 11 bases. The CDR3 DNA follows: TGTGCCAGCAGTTTAGGAGGGGTAGGACAGTTCTTC. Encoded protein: CASSLGGVGQFF.

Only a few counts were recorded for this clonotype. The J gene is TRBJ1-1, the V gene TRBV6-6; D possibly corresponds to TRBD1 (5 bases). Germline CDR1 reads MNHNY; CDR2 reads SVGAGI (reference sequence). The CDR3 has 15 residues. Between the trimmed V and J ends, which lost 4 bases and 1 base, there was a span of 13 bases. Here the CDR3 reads CASSWGSRTNTEAFF. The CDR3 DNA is TGTGCCAGCAGTTGGGGCAGCCGGACGAACACTGAAGCTTTCTTT.

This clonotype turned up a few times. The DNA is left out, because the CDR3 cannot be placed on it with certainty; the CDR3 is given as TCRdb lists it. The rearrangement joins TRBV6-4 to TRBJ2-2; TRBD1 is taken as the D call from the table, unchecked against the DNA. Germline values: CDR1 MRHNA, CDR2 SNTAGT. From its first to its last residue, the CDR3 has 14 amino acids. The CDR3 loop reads CASSDRGTGELFFF.

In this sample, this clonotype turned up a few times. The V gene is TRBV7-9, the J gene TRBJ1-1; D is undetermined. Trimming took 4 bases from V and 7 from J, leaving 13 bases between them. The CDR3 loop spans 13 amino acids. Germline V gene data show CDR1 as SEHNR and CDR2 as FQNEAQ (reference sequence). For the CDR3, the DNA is TGTGCCAGCAGCTCTGGTGGTGTGTATGAAGCTTTCTTT. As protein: CASSSGGVYEAFF.

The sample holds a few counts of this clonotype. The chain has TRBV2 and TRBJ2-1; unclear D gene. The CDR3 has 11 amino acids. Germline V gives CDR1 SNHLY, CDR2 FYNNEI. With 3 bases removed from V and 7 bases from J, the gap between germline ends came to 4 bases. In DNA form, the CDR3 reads TGTGCCAGCAGTGAGGGAAATGAGCAGTTCTTC. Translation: CASSEGNEQFF.